These 14 T cell receptor beta chains were all obtained from the same sample, sequenced in a study of cytomegalovirus exposure and HLA in healthy donors. Primers included in the PCR were 60 Vbeta and 13 Jbeta primers. TCRdb keeps only in-frame clones here, not all; method: immunoSEQ multiplex PCR. Here the sample spans about 160,000 clones, 84% being singletons. The sample comprised PBMCs. Receptors were obtained from a man over 45 in good health and CMV-seropositive.

The chain is built from TRBV7-9 and TRBJ2-1; a possible D gene is TRBD2 (5 bases). With 7 bases removed from V and 8 bases from J, the gap between germline ends came to 9 bases. The CDR3 spans 11 residues. The germline V gene encodes CDR1 SEHNR and CDR2 FQNEAQ (reference sequence). In DNA form, the CDR3 reads TGTGCCAGCATGGAGGCCGATGAGCAGTTCTTC. Translated: CASMEADEQFF.

The chain is built from TRBV30 and TRBJ2-5; D is unresolved. Germline V CDR1 and CDR2: GTSNPN, SVGIG (reference sequence). This CDR3 has 11 residues. The V end lost 5 bases, the J end lost 5 bases, and 9 bases lay between the germline ends. The CDR3 DNA follows: TGTGCCTGGTCAGGCGTGGAGACCCAGTACTTC. This encodes CAWSGVETQYF. The full variable domain, its missing parts supplied by reference TRBV30 and TRBJ2-5, is SQTIHQWPATLVQPVGSPLSLECTVEGTSNPNLYWYRQAAGRGLQLLFYSVGIGQISSEVPQNLSASRPQDRQFILSSKKLLLSDSGFYLCAWSGVETQYFGPGTRLLVL.

The rearrangement links TRBV7-3 to TRBJ2-1; 11 bases are shared with TRBD2. This CDR3 contains 16 residues. V dropped 6 bases and J dropped 7; count of bases not matched to a gene: 11. Germline assignment: CDR1 SGHTA and CDR2 FQGTGA. Written as DNA, the CDR3 is TGTGCCAGCAGTCAGCCGGGGGCTAGCGGGAGGAATGAGCAGTTCTTC. Translating gives CASSQPGASGRNEQFF.

This CDR3 reads CSVESGSPRYNEQFF. The CDR3 bases are TGCAGCGTTGAAAGCGGGAGCCCAAGATACAATGAGCAGTTCTTC. The V gene is TRBV29-1, the J gene TRBJ2-1; 8 nucleotides line up with TRBD2. The CDR3 covers 15 residues. Trimming removed 2 bases from V and 4 bases from J; junction bases left unmatched: 7. Looked up from germline, CDR1 is SQVTM and CDR2 is ANQGSEA.

This clone was counted a single time. CDR3 DNA sequence: TGTGCCAGCAGCCCAGGGGTCAGCTCTGGAAACACCATATATTTT. It is translated as CASSPGVSSGNTIYF. This chain connects TRBV6-6 to TRBJ1-3; D is possibly TRBD1 (6 bases). Trimming pared 6 bases from V and 0 bases from J, leaving 12 bases between. The CDR3 has 15 amino acids. Germline loops: CDR1 MNHNY, CDR2 SVGAGI (reference sequence).

The chain links TRBV19 to TRBJ1-2; 7 bases map to TRBD1. V lost 6 bases, J lost 7 bases, and 8 bases stayed unmatched. Germline values: CDR1 LNHDA, CDR2 SQIVND (reference sequence). This CDR3 has 13 residues. The CDR3 spells CASSVDRAPGYTF. CDR3 sequence (DNA): TGTGCCAGTAGCGTAGACAGGGCCCCTGGCTACACCTTC.

The chain employs TRBV6-1 and TRBJ1-2, with D uncertain. V was trimmed by 10 bases and J by 2 bases, leaving 5 bases between them. Germline assignment: CDR1 MNHNS and CDR2 SASEGT. The CDR3 covers 10 residues. This CDR3 is CATQNYGYTF. CDR3 nucleotides: TGTGCCACCCAAAACTATGGCTACACCTTC.

V is TRBV6-1 and J is TRBJ2-5; 7 bases align to TRBD2. This CDR3 has 14 amino acids. Trimming removed 7 bases from V and 7 bases from J; junction bases left unmatched: 12. CDR1 and CDR2 from the germline V gene are MNHNS and SASEGT. CDR3 loop: CASNLVGLEGTQYF. CDR3 nucleotide sequence: TGTGCCAGCAATCTCGTTGGACTAGAGGGGACCCAGTACTTC.

The count of this clone is one. V and J are TRBV11-2 and TRBJ2-5, with D possibly being TRBD1 (6 bases). The assigned J gene may be wrong: the sequence end matches TRBJ2-7 better. From germline, CDR1 is SGHAT and CDR2 FQNNGV. CDR3 length equals 14 residues. In nucleotides, the CDR3 is TGTGCCAGCAGCTTAGGCAAGGGGGCCTACGAGCAGTACTTC. Its translation is CASSLGKGAYEQYF.

J is TRBJ1-1 and V is TRBV12-5; 10 bases fit TRBD1. The CDR3 has 16 residues. The germline V gene has CDR1 LGHNT and CDR2 FRNRAP. J gave up 6 bases and V 5 bases, and 12 bases lay outside the gene matches. In DNA, the CDR3 is TGTGCTAGTGGTCCCTCCCGCGGACAGGGGGGATCTGAAGCTTTCTTT. Amino acid sequence: CASGPSRGQGGSEAFF.

The CDR3 sequence: CASSLDLLGQGEAFF. The CDR3 DNA is TGTGCCAGCAGCTTGGACCTCCTGGGACAGGGTGAAGCTTTCTTT. This rearrangement joins TRBV5-4 to TRBJ1-1; 9 bases are shared with TRBD1. The germline CDR1 and CDR2 sequences are SGHNT and YYREEE (reference sequence). Unmatched junction bases numbered 7, after V lost 0 bases and J lost 7 bases. The CDR3 sequence is 15 residues long.

This sequence joins TRBV4-2 and TRBJ1-1; D possibly corresponds to TRBD1 (5 bases). This CDR3 comprises 15 residues. Germline V gives CDR1 LGHNA, CDR2 YNFKEQ. The germline V and J ends were trimmed by 4 bases and 0 bases, with 12 bases remaining between them. The CDR3: CASSLGGRLNTEAFF. The CDR3 bases are TGTGCCAGCAGCCTCGGGGGGAGACTGAACACTGAAGCTTTCTTT.

V gene TRBV2 combines with J gene TRBJ2-3; 9 bases align to TRBD2. Germline V lookup: CDR1 SNHLY, CDR2 FYNNEI. The junction had 12 bases not matched to a gene; V was cut back by 7 bases and J by 1 base. The CDR3 is 17 residues long. In DNA, the CDR3 is TGTGCCAGCACCGAGAGGGCGGGAGGGCCGGGCACAGATACGCAGTATTTT. Its translation is CASTERAGGPGTDTQYF.

The chain is built from TRBV14 and TRBJ2-2; TRBD2 matches at 8 bases. The CDR3 is 17 amino acids. The germline CDR1 and CDR2 sequences are SGHDN and FVKESK. J gave up 1 base and V 5 bases, and 9 bases lay outside the gene matches. The CDR3 region has the DNA TGTGCCAGCAGCGCCGGGACTAGAGTGCGGAACACCGGGGAGCTGTTTTTT. The encoded protein is CASSAGTRVRNTGELFF.